These 14 T cell receptor beta chains share one sample of origin, sequenced in a study of blood T cell dynamics during melanoma immunotherapy. Libraries were prepared by immunoSEQ multiplex PCR; TCRdb keeps only in-frame clonotypes and omits some of them. Of roughly 4,000 clones listed, around 79% were seen once; the top ten hold 45% to 65%. Time point in this sample: week 3, after first cycle of checkpoint inhibitor. The material sequenced was blood, taken from a patient treated with checkpoint blockade. The source of these receptors is a human donor with melanoma.

The rearrangement uses TRBV4-1 and TRBJ2-2; 11 nucleotides align to TRBD1. The CDR3 contains 16 residues. The trim removed 3 bases at V and 3 bases at J, leaving 3 bases unmatched. The germline V gene encodes CDR1 MGHRA and CDR2 YSYEKL. CDR3 coding DNA: TGCGCCAGCAGCCAGGACAGGGGGCAGGACACCGGGGAGCTGTTTTTT. Translation gives CASSQDRGQDTGELFF.

This clone came up once. The genes are TRBV2 and TRBJ2-3, with D maybe TRBD1 (6 bases). This CDR3 is built from 14 residues. Germline CDR1 reads SNHLY; CDR2 reads FYNNEI. V was cut by 4 bases and J by 1 base, with 9 bases left in between. CDR3 sequence: CASSGPGGTDTQYF. DNA of the CDR3: TGTGCCAGCAGTGGGCCAGGGGGCACAGATACGCAGTATTTT.

The rearrangement links TRBV25-1 to TRBJ2-4; D might be TRBD2 (5 bases). V shed 1 base and J shed 9 bases, with 19 bases lying between them. Germline-derived CDR1 and CDR2 are MGHDK and SYGVNS. The CDR3 extends over 16 amino acids. CDR3 sequence reads: CASSELEAPRNGIQYF. DNA for the CDR3: TGTGCCAGCAGTGAATTGGAGGCACCAAGGAATGGCATTCAGTACTTC.

This clone has only one observation. CDR3 residues: CASSEGVGGDTDTQYF. For the CDR3, the DNA is TGTGCCAGCAGTGAAGGCGTGGGGGGGGACACAGATACGCAGTATTTT. The genes are TRBV6-1 and TRBJ2-3; 7 nucleotides line up with TRBD2. This CDR3 contains 16 residues. V lost 1 base to trimming and J lost 2 bases; unmatched junction nucleotides: 6. Germline V CDR1 and CDR2: MNHNS, SASEGT.

The V gene is TRBV19, the J gene TRBJ1-3, with D possibly TRBD1 on 5 matching bases. Trimming took off 2 bases at V and 0 bases at J, with 11 bases between the two ends. Looked up from germline, CDR1 is LNHDA and CDR2 is SQIVND (reference sequence). The CDR3 loop spans 16 amino acids. CDR3 residues: CASSISGPRSGNTIYF. The CDR3 DNA is TGTGCCAGTAGTATATCGGGACCTCGCTCTGGAAACACCATATATTTT.

This chain joins TRBV27 and TRBJ1-1; D unclear. Germline V CDR1 and CDR2: MNHEY, SMNVEV (reference sequence). Trimming removed 4 bases at V and 4 bases at J, with 19 bases between. The CDR3 loop spans 16 amino acids. In DNA form, the CDR3 reads TGTGCCAGCAGTTCTTCCTGGAGGGAGACCTTCACTGAAGCTTTCTTT. Its protein is CASSSSWRETFTEAFF.

The chain carries TRBV5-1 and TRBJ1-1, with D uncertain. CDR3 length: 14 residues. Per germline, CDR1 SGHRS and CDR2 YFSETQ. V shed 4 bases and J shed 4 bases, with 14 bases lying between them. CDR3 bases: TGCGCCAGCAGCGTCAAGGTAGATCGCACTGAAGCTTTCTTT. This translates into CASSVKVDRTEAFF.

V is TRBV4-2 and J is TRBJ1-2; 12 bases fit TRBD1. Germline V gene data show CDR1 as LGHNA and CDR2 as YNFKEQ. The CDR3 runs to 14 residues. The junction had 6 bases not matched to a gene; V was cut back by 7 bases and J by 6 bases. CDR3 coding DNA: TGTGCCAGCACCGGGACAGGGGGCAGAGATGGCTACACCTTC. This encodes CASTGTGGRDGYTF.

The rearrangement links TRBV7-6 to TRBJ2-7, with 12 bases lining up with TRBD2. J was trimmed by 3 bases and V by 5 bases; bases with no gene match: 17. CDR3 length: 19 residues. In germline, CDR1 is SGHVS, CDR2 FNYEAQ. The chain's CDR3 is CASSPRGLAGGPTNYEQYF. The CDR3 bases are TGTGCCAGCAGCCCTAGAGGTCTAGCGGGGGGGCCAACGAACTACGAGCAGTACTTC.

V and J are TRBV6-4 and TRBJ1-2, with no clear D. Trimming shortened V by 6 bases and J by 4 bases, and 15 bases separated the two germline ends. Germline V gene sequence: CDR1 MRHNA, CDR2 SNTAGT. The CDR3 covers 14 residues. The CDR3 coding sequence is TGTGCCAGCAGCCAAGAATCGGGTAGCTATGGCTACACCTTC. Translated, it gives CASSQESGSYGYTF.

This clone came up a few times. The chain employs TRBV11-3 and TRBJ1-4, with 7 bases matching TRBD1. CDR1 and CDR2 from the germline V gene are SGHNT and YENEEA. This CDR3 region has 15 residues. V shed 0 bases and J 5 bases; nucleotides not matched to a gene: 3. CDR3 sequence: CASSLEGQPNEKLFF. For the CDR3, the DNA is TGTGCCAGCAGCTTAGAGGGACAGCCCAATGAAAAACTGTTTTTT.

The chain is built from TRBV7-2 and TRBJ2-5, with 7 bases that match TRBD1. The V gene's germline CDR1 is SGHTA and CDR2 FQGNSA. The CDR3 runs 15 residues. V shed 4 bases and J 5 bases; nucleotides not matched to a gene: 10. CDR3 loop: CASSSQGLSTETQYF. The CDR3, as DNA: TGTGCCAGCAGCTCACAGGGGCTCTCAACGGAGACCCAGTACTTC.

The chain employs TRBV11-3 and TRBJ1-1; no firm D call. V lost 0 bases and J lost 10, with 12 bases in between. Looked up from germline, CDR1 is SGHNT and CDR2 is YENEEA. The CDR3 is 13 residues long. The CDR3 region has the DNA TGTGCCAGCAGCTTAGAGGCCAGAAGAGCAGCTTTCTTT. Translating gives CASSLEARRAAFF. Together with reference TRBV11-3 and TRBJ1-1, the CDR3 gives the full variable domain: EAGVVQSPRYKIIEKKQPVAFWCNPISGHNTLYWYLQNLGQGPELLIRYENEEAVDDSQLPKDRFSAERLKGVDSTLKIQPAELGDSAVYLCASSLEARRAAFFGQGTRLTVV.

V gene TRBV7-8 combines with J gene TRBJ1-4, with no clear D. CDR3 length: 13 residues. CDR1 and CDR2 from the germline V gene are SGHVS and FQNEAQ. V was shortened by 5 bases and J by 8 bases, with 12 bases between the two germline ends. The CDR3 DNA is TGTGCCAGCAGCCTGGACTTTTTGGAAAAACTGTTTTTT. Amino acid sequence: CASSLDFLEKLFF.